Shown below are 19 T cell receptor beta chains from a single sample sequenced in a study of blood T cell repertoires in COVID-19. The assay was immunoSEQ multiplex PCR, and TCRdb's table has in-frame clones only and misses some. The sample lists approximately 92,000 clones, around 80% occurring once. The specimen sequenced was peripheral blood. The source of these receptors is a man aged 45-65 years who had recovered from COVID-19.

The V gene is TRBV27, the J gene TRBJ2-1; TRBD2 matches at 11 bases. This CDR3 is built from 19 residues. V trimming: 10 bases; J trimming: 3 bases; junction bases outside the gene matches: 20. CDR1 is MNHEY, CDR2 SMNVEV, per germline (reference sequence). The CDR3 region is CAIYIPGDLAGGYYNEQFF. CDR3 sequence (DNA): TGTGCCATCTACATCCCGGGGGATTTAGCGGGAGGGTACTACAATGAGCAGTTCTTC.

The chain couples TRBV5-1 to TRBJ2-7, with TRBD1 matching over 9 bases. Germline trimming cut 3 bases from V and 3 bases from J; bases unmatched to any gene: 4. CDR1 is SGHRS, CDR2 YFSETQ, per germline. This CDR3 region has 14 residues. CDR3 nucleotides: TGCGCCAGCAGCTGGGGGACAGGGAACTACGAGCAGTACTTC. It specifies CASSWGTGNYEQYF.

This clone was picked up one time. V gene TRBV7-2 combines with J gene TRBJ1-4, with 8 positions matching TRBD1. After removal of 3 bases from V and 8 bases from J, the junction contained 5 bases not matched to a gene. The germline V gene has CDR1 SGHTA and CDR2 FQGNSA. There are 14 residues in the CDR3. DNA of the CDR3: TGTGCCAGCAGCTTGGGTCAGGGGGCAGAAAAACTGTTTTTT. Translation: CASSLGQGAEKLFF.

The chain has TRBV7-6 and TRBJ2-3; 14 bases match TRBD2. V was clipped by 3 bases and J by 8 bases; unmatched bases: 7. In germline, CDR1 is SGHVS, CDR2 FNYEAQ. The CDR3 runs 16 residues. CDR3 sequence: CASSLGLAGEPGTQYF. The CDR3 region has the DNA TGTGCCAGCAGCTTGGGACTAGCGGGGGAGCCGGGTACGCAGTATTTT.

The rearrangement links TRBV12-5 to TRBJ2-7; TRBD1 agrees at 8 bases. CDR1 is LGHNT and CDR2 is FRNRAP in the germline V gene. Losses at the gene ends were 0 bases for V and 1 base for J; bases not matched to a gene: 5. This CDR3 comprises 16 residues. CDR3 in amino acids: CASGLVRQGPSYEQYF. The CDR3 region has the DNA TGTGCTAGTGGTTTGGTAAGACAGGGGCCGTCCTACGAGCAGTACTTC. Complete variable domain (other parts from reference TRBV12-5 and TRBJ2-7): DARVTQTPRHKVTEMGQEVTMRCQPILGHNTVFWYRQTMMQGLELLAYFRNRAPLDDSGMPKDRFSAEMPDATLATLKIQPSEPRDSAVYFCASGLVRQGPSYEQYFGPGTRLTVT.

V is TRBV19 and J is TRBJ2-6, with 8 bases fitting TRBD1. Trimming took 4 bases from V and 0 from J; bases not matched to a gene: 2. There are 16 residues in the CDR3. Germline CDR1 LNHDA, CDR2 SQIVND (reference sequence). The DNA of the CDR3 is TGTGCCAGTAGTAGGACAGGGTCCTCTGGGGCCAACGTCCTGACTTTC. Its protein product is CASSRTGSSGANVLTF.

J is TRBJ2-1 and V is TRBV4-3, with 10 bases matching TRBD1. The CDR3 spans 16 residues. Trimming removed 0 bases from V and 8 bases from J; junction bases left unmatched: 7. Germline lookup yields CDR1 LGHNA and CDR2 YSLEER. CDR3 nucleotide sequence: TGCGCCAGCAGCCAAGACAACTCCGGGACAGGGGATGAGCAGTTCTTC. This sequence encodes CASSQDNSGTGDEQFF.

The rearrangement joins TRBV27 to TRBJ1-2; TRBD1 aligns across 9 bases. This CDR3 has 17 residues. Germline CDR1 is MNHEY and CDR2 is SMNVEV (reference sequence). V lost 6 bases and J lost 4; bases outside the gene matches: 15. CDR3 amino acids: CASSSDRGKAPFYGYTF. CDR3 in DNA: TGTGCCAGCAGCTCGGACAGGGGAAAGGCCCCCTTCTATGGCTACACCTTC.

V usage is TRBV20-1 and J usage is TRBJ2-1; D is ambiguous. This CDR3 contains 11 residues. CDR1 and CDR2 (germline): DFQATT, SNEGSKA (reference sequence). Trimming removed 6 bases from V and 6 bases from J, with 9 bases in between. The DNA for the CDR3 is TGCAGTGCCTCTATGAGCAATGAGCAGTTCTTC. Translating gives CSASMSNEQFF.

The chain combines TRBV2 with TRBJ2-5; 9 bases line up with TRBD2. This CDR3 contains 15 residues. The germline V gene has CDR1 SNHLY and CDR2 FYNNEI. The V segment lost 6 bases and the J segment 1 base; nucleotides outside the gene matches: 6. The CDR3 sequence is CASSNSGSAQETQYF. CDR3 DNA: TGTGCCAGCAGCAATAGCGGGAGCGCCCAAGAGACCCAGTACTTC.

In its sample, this clone was seen a few times. The chain combines TRBV3-1 (or the pseudogene TRBV3-2) with TRBJ1-5; D is ambiguous. V lost 2 bases, J lost 6 bases, and 8 bases lay in between. Germline V CDR1 and CDR2: LGHDT, YNNKEL (reference sequence). The CDR3 covers 13 residues. DNA of the CDR3: TGTGCCAGCAGCCAAACAATGTCTCAGCCCCAGCATTTT. Translating it yields CASSQTMSQPQHF.

The chain links TRBV28 to TRBJ2-5; 11 positions agree with TRBD2. This CDR3 has 17 amino acids. V trimming: 6 bases; J trimming: 5 bases; junction bases outside the gene matches: 14. The V gene's germline CDR1 is MDHEN and CDR2 SYDVKM. DNA for the CDR3: TGTGCCAGCAGCGCGGGGGGGATAGCGGGAGGGCCGGAGACCCAGTACTTC. Protein: CASSAGGIAGGPETQYF.

V gene TRBV9 combines with J gene TRBJ2-2, with 9 bases that match TRBD1. Germline lookup yields CDR1 SGDLS and CDR2 YYNGEE. The CDR3 contains 17 residues. With V trimmed by 0 bases and J by 5 bases, 8 bases remained unmatched. CDR3 in DNA: TGTGCCAGCAGCGTAGGGCTGACAGGGGGAAATACCGGGGAGCTGTTTTTT. It is translated as CASSVGLTGGNTGELFF.

This sequence joins TRBV6-5 and TRBJ1-2; 9 nucleotides line up with TRBD1. V was pared by 2 bases and J by 12 bases, with 13 bases of the junction left unmatched. Germline CDR1 MNHEY, CDR2 SVGAGI. This CDR3 region has 15 residues. CDR3 amino acids: CASSYMGQGEVANTF. The CDR3 nucleotides are TGTGCCAGCAGTTACATGGGACAGGGTGAGGTGGCTAACACCTTC.

The chain couples TRBV27 to TRBJ1-2; 9 bases map to TRBD1. The CDR3 spans 16 residues. V shed 5 bases, J shed 8 bases, and the junction held 15 bases outside the gene matches. Germline loops: CDR1 MNHEY, CDR2 SMNVEV (reference sequence). Here the CDR3 DNA reads TGTGCCAGCAGTCAGGCCAACTGGGACAGGGTGGGGGGCTACACCTTC. Protein sequence: CASSQANWDRVGGYTF.

V usage is TRBV9 and J usage is TRBJ1-3, with D perhaps TRBD1 (5 bases). Germline values: CDR1 SGDLS, CDR2 YYNGEE. The CDR3 consists of 16 residues. V was clipped by 5 bases and J by 2 bases, with 17 bases between them. The CDR3 coding sequence is TGTGCCAGCAGTAAGGGAATAGGGGAAGCTGGAAACACCATATATTTT. Protein sequence: CASSKGIGEAGNTIYF.

The genes are TRBV6-2 or TRBV6-3 and TRBJ2-5; a weak D match, TRBD1 (6 bases). V was clipped by 4 bases and J by 5 bases, with 8 bases between them. Germline V gene sequence: CDR1 MNHEY, CDR2 SVGEGT. This CDR3 is built from 12 residues. The CDR3 bases are TGTGCCAGCAGTTCAGGGGACGAGACCCAGTACTTC. Protein sequence: CASSSGDETQYF.

This clone was seen more than once but under ten times. The V and J genes are TRBV10-2 and TRBJ2-3; 8 nucleotides align to TRBD2. The V segment lost 3 bases and the J segment 2 bases; nucleotides outside the gene matches: 4. The CDR3 totals 15 residues. Germline CDR1 and CDR2: WSHSY and SAAADI. The CDR3 region has the DNA TGCGCCAGCAGTGAAGCTAGCGGGCTCACAGATACGCAGTATTTT. Protein: CASSEASGLTDTQYF.

J is TRBJ2-1 and V is TRBV18, with 7 bases that match TRBD1. V dropped 5 bases and J dropped 5; count of bases not matched to a gene: 15. Germline V gene data show CDR1 as KGHSH and CDR2 as LQKENI. The CDR3 length is 17 residues. The CDR3 DNA is TGTGCCAGCTCAGGCCTAAGAAGGGGGACAGCGGACAATGAGCAGTTCTTC. Its protein product is CASSGLRRGTADNEQFF.